This T cell receptor (beta chain) was observed in a study of blood T cell repertoires in COVID-19. The CDR3 runs 14 residues. The V gene end was trimmed by 6 bases and the J gene end by 5 bases; junction bases not matched to a gene: 6. In germline, CDR1 is MNHNY, CDR2 SVGAGI (reference sequence). Using immunoSEQ multiplex PCR, the repertoire was profiled, and TCRdb retains in-frame clones only, with some absent. The table has some 130,000 clones, roughly 86% seen once; the top ten hold approximately 10%. The rearrangement links TRBV6-6 to TRBJ2-5; 10 bases are a match to TRBD2. The sample comprised peripheral blood. This receptor was taken from a woman in her seventies with COVID-19, enrolled during active disease. CDR3 sequence: CASRPGLAWETQYF. As DNA, the CDR3 is TGTGCCAGCAGGCCGGGACTAGCGTGGGAGACCCAGTACTTC.